Sequencing of this T cell receptor (beta chain) was carried out in a study of blood T cell repertoires in COVID-19. Across the study: COVID-19 samples from acute and convalescent phases originated in the United States, Italy and Spain. From T cells, B-cell-depleted T cells, or PBMCs came the material, which was cDNA or gDNA.

Seattle-derived patients entered the study during active infection and were followed longitudinally. CDR1 and CDR2 from the germline V gene are SGHTS and YDEGEE. V lost 4 bases to trimming and J lost 7 bases, with 14 bases between them. The CDR3 contains 14 residues. Original methodology: Reference gene primer amplification gave nucleated cell count estimates. Assay used: immunoSEQ multiplex PCR; TCRdb lists only in-frame clones, some missing. Clone size and the V and J calls come from that table; the DNA yielded D and trimming. The repertoire has some 230,000 clones, around 86% of them found once; the top ten carry under 8.5%.

The sequencing sample was made of peripheral blood. The rearrangement uses TRBV5-8 and TRBJ1-4; the D gene is possibly TRBD1 (5 bases). The receptor was isolated from a woman of 80 years or more with COVID-19, enrolled during active disease. Written as DNA, the CDR3 is TGTGCCAGCAGCCGGGGACGGCGGGGTGAAAAACTGTTTTTT. Translation: CASSRGRRGEKLFF.